These 8 T cell receptor beta chains were sequenced from one sample in a study of technical replicates of blood from a few donors. Sequencing used immunoSEQ multiplex PCR; TCRdb keeps in-frame clones, though not all of them. The data contain about 68,000 clones, 95% to 97% of them seen just once; the ten biggest clones take up over 0.2%. The material sequenced was T cells isolated from PBMCs. These receptors came from a human donor in good health.

This clone was observed once. This chain uses TRBV27 with TRBJ1-5; D is uncertain. Trimming stripped 6 bases from V and 4 bases from J, with 10 bases between. The CDR3 is made up of 13 amino acids. Germline assignment: CDR1 MNHEY and CDR2 SMNVEV (reference sequence). CDR3 amino acids: CASSYSLNQPQHF. In DNA form, the CDR3 reads TGTGCCAGCAGCTACAGTCTAAATCAGCCCCAGCATTTT.

The chain links TRBV9 to TRBJ1-1, with D possibly TRBD1 on 6 matching bases. Germline CDR1 is SGDLS and CDR2 is YYNGEE. The length of the CDR3 is 13 residues. Trimming took off 5 bases at V and 0 bases at J, with 8 bases between the two ends. The CDR3 nucleotides read TGTGCCAGCAGTGGGGGCATGAACACTGAAGCTTTCTTT. Amino acid sequence: CASSGGMNTEAFF. Using reference TRBV9 and TRBJ1-1 for the parts outside the CDR3, the full variable domain is DSGVTQTPKHLITATGQRVTLRCSPRSGDLSVYWYQQSLDQGLQFLIQYYNGEERAKGNILERFSAQQFPDLHSELNLSSLELGDSALYFCASSGGMNTEAFFGQGTRLTVV.

This sequence joins TRBV10-3 and TRBJ2-5; no definite D call. This CDR3 spans 13 amino acids. V lost 2 bases to trimming and J lost 3 bases, with 7 bases between them. Germline CDR1 reads ENHRY; CDR2 reads SYGVKD. The CDR3 protein is CAISEQREETQYF. CDR3 DNA: TGTGCCATCAGTGAGCAGCGAGAAGAGACCCAGTACTTC.

This chain connects TRBV30 to TRBJ2-7, with 10 nucleotides matching TRBD1. J was trimmed by 12 bases and V by 1 base; bases with no gene match: 3. Germline-derived CDR1 and CDR2 are GTSNPN and SVGIG (reference sequence). The CDR3 sequence is 11 residues long. CDR3 bases: TGTGCCTGGAGTGGGACAGGGGGACGGTACTTC. Amino acid sequence: CAWSGTGGRYF.

This chain uses TRBV28 with TRBJ2-5; 11 positions agree with TRBD2. Germline V CDR1 and CDR2: MDHEN, SYDVKM. The CDR3 loop spans 15 amino acids. V was clipped by 6 bases and J by 4 bases; unmatched bases: 7. The CDR3 protein is CASSRSGRAGETQYF. The CDR3, as DNA: TGTGCCAGCAGCCGTAGCGGGAGGGCCGGAGAGACCCAGTACTTC.

This clone was counted once. The chain links TRBV21-1 to TRBJ2-7; the DNA was not used to check the table's D call, TRBD1. TRBV21-1 is termed a pseudogene. This CDR3 is 14 amino acids long. The DNA of the CDR3 is TGTGCCAGCGTACCGCGGACAGGTTTTTACGAGCAGTACTTC. Translation gives CASVPRTGFYEQYF.

The rearrangement uses TRBV5-4 and TRBJ1-1; weak D call: TRBD1 (6 bases). The CDR3 has 15 residues. The germline gives CDR1 SGHNT, CDR2 YYREEE (reference sequence). Trimming pared 0 bases from V and 0 bases from J, leaving 9 bases between. DNA for the CDR3: TGTGCCAGCAGCTTGGATCGGGACATGAACACTGAAGCTTTCTTT. Translated, it gives CASSLDRDMNTEAFF.

This clone is a singleton in its sample. CDR3 protein: CASSFGGREAFF. The DNA of the CDR3 is TGTGCCAGCAGCTTTGGAGGACGGGAAGCTTTCTTT. J is TRBJ1-1 and V is TRBV5-4, with D uncertain. There are 12 residues in the CDR3. Germline V CDR1 and CDR2: SGHNT, YYREEE (reference sequence). V was clipped by 2 bases and J by 8 bases, with 10 bases between them.